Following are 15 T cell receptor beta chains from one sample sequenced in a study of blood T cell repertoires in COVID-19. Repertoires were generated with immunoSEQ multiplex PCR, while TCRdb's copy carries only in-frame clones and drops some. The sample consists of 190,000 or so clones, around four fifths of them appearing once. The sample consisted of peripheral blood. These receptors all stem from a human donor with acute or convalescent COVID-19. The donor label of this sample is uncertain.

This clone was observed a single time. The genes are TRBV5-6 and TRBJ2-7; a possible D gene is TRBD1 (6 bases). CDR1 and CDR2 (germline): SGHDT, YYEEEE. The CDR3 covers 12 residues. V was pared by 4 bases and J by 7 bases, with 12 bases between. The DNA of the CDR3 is TGTGCCAGCAGCGTGGGGGCAGATGAGCAGTACTTC. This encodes CASSVGADEQYF. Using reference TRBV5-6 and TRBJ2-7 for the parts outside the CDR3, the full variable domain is DAGVTQSPTHLIKTRGQQVTLRCSPKSGHDTVSWYQQALGQGPQFIFQYYEEEERQRGNFPDRFSGHQFPNYSSELNVNALLLGDSALYLCASSVGADEQYFGPGTRLTVT.

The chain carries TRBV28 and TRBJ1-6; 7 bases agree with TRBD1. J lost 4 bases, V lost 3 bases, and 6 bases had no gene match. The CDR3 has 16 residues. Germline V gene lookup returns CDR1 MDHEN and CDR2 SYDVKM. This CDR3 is CASSFGAGGYNSPLHF. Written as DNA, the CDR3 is TGTGCCAGCAGTTTCGGTGCAGGGGGGTATAATTCACCCCTCCACTTT.

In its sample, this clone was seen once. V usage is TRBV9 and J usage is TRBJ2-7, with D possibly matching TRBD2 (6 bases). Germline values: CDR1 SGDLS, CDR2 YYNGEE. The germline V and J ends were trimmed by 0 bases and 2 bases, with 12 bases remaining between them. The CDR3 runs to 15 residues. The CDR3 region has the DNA TGTGCCAGCAGCGTAGATGGCGCTAGCGCCTACGAGCAGTACTTC. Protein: CASSVDGASAYEQYF.

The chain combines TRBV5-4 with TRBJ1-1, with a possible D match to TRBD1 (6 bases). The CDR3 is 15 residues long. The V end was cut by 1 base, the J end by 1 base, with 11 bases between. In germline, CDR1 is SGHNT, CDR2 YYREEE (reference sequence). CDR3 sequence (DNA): TGTGCCAGCAGCTTGCTTGGGACATCGAACACTGAAGCTTTCTTT. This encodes CASSLLGTSNTEAFF.

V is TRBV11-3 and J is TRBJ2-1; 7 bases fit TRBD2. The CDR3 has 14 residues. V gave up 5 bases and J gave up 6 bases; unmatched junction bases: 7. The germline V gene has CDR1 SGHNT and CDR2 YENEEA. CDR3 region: CASSRGGSGNEQFF. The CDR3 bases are TGTGCCAGCAGCCGAGGCGGGAGTGGCAATGAGCAGTTCTTC.

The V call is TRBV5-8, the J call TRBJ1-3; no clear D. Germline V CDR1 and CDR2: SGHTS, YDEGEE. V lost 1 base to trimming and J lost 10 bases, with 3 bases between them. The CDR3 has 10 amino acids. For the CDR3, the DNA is TGTGCCAGCAGCTTGTATACCATATATTTT. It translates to CASSLYTIYF.

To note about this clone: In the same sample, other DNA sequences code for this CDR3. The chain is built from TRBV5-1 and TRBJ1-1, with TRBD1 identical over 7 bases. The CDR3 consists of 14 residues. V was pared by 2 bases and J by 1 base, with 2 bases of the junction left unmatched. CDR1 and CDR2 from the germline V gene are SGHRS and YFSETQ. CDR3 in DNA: TGCGCCAGCAGCTTACAGGGGCAGAACACTGAAGCTTTCTTT. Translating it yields CASSLQGQNTEAFF.

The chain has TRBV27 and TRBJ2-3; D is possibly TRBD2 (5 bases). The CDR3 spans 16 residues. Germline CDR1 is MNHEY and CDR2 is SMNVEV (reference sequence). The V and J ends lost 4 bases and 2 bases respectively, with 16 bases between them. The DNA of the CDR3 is TGTGCCAGCAGTTCTACTAGAAGTCGGGTCACAGATACGCAGTATTTT. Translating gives CASSSTRSRVTDTQYF.

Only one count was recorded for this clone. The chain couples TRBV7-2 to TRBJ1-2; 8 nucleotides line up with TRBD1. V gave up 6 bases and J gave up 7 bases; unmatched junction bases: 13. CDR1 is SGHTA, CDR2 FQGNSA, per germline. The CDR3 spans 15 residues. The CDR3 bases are TGTGCCAGCAGTAGGGTTTTGGAGACAGGGGCTGGCTACACCTTC. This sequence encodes CASSRVLETGAGYTF.

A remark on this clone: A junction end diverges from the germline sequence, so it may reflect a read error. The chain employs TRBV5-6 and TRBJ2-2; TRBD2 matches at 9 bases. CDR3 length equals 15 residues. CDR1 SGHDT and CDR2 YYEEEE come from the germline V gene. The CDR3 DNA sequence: TGTGCCAGCAGCCGGACTAGCGAAGAACACCGGGGAGCTGTTTTT. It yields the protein CASSRTSEEHRGAVF.

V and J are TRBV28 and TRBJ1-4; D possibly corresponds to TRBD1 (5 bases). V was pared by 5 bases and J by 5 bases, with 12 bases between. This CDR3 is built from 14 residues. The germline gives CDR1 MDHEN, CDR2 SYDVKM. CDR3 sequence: CASSGSGGNEKLFF. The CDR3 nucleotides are TGTGCCAGCAGTGGAAGCGGGGGGAATGAAAAACTGTTTTTT.

CDR3 protein: CASSRAVTNTGELFF. In DNA, the CDR3 is TGCGCCAGCAGCAGAGCGGTAACGAACACCGGGGAGCTGTTTTTT. The rearrangement uses TRBV5-1 and TRBJ2-2; D possibly corresponds to TRBD2 (5 bases). The CDR3 spans 15 residues. Germline CDR1 and CDR2: SGHRS and YFSETQ. Trimming cost V 4 bases and J 0 bases, with 10 bases left between them.

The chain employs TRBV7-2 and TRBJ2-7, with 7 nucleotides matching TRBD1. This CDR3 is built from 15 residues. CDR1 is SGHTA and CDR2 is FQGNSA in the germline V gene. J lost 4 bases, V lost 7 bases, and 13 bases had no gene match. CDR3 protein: CASTLNRGLEYEQYF. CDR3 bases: TGTGCCAGCACCCTGAACAGGGGCCTGGAGTACGAGCAGTACTTC.

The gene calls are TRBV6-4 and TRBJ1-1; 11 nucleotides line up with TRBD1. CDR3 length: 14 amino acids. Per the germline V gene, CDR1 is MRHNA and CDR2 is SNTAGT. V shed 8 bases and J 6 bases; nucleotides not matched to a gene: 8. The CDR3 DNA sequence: TGTGCCAGCTCAGCAGGGGGACAGGGGGCTGAAGCTTTCTTT. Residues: CASSAGGQGAEAFF.

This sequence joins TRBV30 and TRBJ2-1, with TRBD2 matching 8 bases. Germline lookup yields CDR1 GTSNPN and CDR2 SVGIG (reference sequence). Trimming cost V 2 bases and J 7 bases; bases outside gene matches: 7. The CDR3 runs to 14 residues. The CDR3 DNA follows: TGTGCCTGGAGTAGTAGCGGGATTAGGAATGAGCAGTTCTTC. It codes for CAWSSSGIRNEQFF.